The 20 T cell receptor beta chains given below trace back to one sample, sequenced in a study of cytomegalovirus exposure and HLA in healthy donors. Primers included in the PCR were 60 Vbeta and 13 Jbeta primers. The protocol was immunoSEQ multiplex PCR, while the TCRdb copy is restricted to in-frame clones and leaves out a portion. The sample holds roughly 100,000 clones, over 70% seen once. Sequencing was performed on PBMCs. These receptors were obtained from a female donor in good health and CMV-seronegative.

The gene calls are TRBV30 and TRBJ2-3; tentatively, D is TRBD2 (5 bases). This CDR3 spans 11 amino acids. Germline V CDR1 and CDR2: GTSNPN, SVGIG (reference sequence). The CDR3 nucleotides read TGTATCGCTGGGAGCTCCTATACGCAGTATTTT. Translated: CIAGSSYTQYF.

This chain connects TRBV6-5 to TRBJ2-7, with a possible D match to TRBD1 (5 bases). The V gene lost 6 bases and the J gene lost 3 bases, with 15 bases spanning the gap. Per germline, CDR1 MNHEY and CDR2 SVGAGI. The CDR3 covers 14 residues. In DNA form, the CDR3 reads TGTGCCAGCAGGTACGGGCAGGGTTTCTACGAGCAGTACTTC. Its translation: CASRYGQGFYEQYF.

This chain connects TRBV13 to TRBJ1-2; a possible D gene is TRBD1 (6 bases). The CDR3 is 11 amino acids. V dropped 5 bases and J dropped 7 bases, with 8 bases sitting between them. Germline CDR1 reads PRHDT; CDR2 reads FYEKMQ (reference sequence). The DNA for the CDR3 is TGTGCCAGCAGCGAAGGGGGTGGCTACACCTTC. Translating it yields CASSEGGGYTF.

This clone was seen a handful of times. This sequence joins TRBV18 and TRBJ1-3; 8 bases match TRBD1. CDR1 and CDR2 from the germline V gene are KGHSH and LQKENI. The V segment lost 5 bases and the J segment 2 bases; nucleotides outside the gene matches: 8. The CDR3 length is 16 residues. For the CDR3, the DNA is TGTGCCAGCTCAACCAGGGGGCTTACGACTGGAAACACCATATATTTT. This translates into CASSTRGLTTGNTIYF.

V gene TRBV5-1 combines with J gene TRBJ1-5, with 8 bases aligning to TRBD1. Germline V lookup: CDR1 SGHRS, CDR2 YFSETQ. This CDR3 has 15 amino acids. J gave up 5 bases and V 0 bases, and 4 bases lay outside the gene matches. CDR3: CASSLAGTGDQPQHF. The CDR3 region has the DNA TGCGCCAGCAGCTTGGCCGGGACAGGAGATCAGCCCCAGCATTTT.

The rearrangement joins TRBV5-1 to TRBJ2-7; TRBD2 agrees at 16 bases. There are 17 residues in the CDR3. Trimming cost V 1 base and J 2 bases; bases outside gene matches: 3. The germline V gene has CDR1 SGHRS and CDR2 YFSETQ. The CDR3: CASSLRGTSGRAYEQYF. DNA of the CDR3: TGCGCCAGCAGCTTGAGGGGGACTAGCGGGAGGGCCTACGAGCAGTACTTC.

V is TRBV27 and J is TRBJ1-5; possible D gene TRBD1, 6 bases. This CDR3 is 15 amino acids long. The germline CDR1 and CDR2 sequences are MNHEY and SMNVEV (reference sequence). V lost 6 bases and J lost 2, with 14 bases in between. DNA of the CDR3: TGTGCCAGCAGCTTGACCAGGGGTGGCAATCAGCCCCAGCATTTT. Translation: CASSLTRGGNQPQHF.

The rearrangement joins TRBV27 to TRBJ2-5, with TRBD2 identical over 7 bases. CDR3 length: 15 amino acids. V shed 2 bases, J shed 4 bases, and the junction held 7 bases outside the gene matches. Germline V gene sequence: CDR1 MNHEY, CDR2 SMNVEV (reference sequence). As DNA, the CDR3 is TGTGCCAGCAGTTTAATAGGCGGGGGTAGAGAGACCCAGTACTTC. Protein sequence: CASSLIGGGRETQYF.

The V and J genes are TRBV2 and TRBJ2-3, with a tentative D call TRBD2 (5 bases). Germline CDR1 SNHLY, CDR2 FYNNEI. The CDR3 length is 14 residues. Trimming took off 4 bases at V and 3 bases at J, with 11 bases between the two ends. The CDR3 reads CASSAGIRTDTQYF. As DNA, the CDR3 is TGTGCCAGCAGTGCCGGGATACGGACAGATACGCAGTATTTT. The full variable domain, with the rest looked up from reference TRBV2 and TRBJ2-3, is EPEVTQTPSHQVTQMGQEVILRCVPISNHLYFYWYRQILGQKVEFLVSFYNNEISEKSEIFDDQFSVERPDGSNFTLKIRSTKLEDSAMYFCASSAGIRTDTQYFGPGTRLTVL.

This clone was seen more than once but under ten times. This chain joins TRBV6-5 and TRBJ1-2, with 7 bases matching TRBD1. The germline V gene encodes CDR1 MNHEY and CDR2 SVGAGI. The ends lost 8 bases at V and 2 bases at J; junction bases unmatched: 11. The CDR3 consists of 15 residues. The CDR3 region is CASAVTGMVNYGYTF. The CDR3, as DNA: TGTGCCAGCGCTGTGACAGGGATGGTGAACTATGGCTACACCTTC.

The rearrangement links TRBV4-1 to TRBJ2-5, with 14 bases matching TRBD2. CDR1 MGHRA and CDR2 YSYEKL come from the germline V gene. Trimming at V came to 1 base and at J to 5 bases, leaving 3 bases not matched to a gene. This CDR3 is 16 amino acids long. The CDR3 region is CASSQVRLAGGETQYF. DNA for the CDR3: TGCGCCAGCAGCCAAGTAAGACTAGCGGGGGGGGAGACCCAGTACTTC.

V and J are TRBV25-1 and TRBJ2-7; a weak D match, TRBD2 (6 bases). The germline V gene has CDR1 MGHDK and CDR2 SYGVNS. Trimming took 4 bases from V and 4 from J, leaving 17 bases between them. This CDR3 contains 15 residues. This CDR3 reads CASSVTEGRGYEQYF. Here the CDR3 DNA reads TGTGCCAGCAGTGTGACGGAGGGACGAGGGTACGAGCAGTACTTC.

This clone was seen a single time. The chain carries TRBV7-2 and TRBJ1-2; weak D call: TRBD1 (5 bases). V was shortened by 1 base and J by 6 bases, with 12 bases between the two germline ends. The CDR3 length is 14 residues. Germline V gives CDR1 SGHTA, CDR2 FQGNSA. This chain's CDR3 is CASSLGQGRDGYTF. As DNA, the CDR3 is TGTGCCAGCAGCTTAGGGCAGGGTAGAGATGGCTACACCTTC.

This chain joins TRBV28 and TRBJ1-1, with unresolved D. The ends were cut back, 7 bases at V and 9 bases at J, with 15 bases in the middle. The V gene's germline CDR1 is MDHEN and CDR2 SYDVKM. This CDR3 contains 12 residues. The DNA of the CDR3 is TGTGCCAGCAAGGTCCATGAGAGGAAAGCTTTCTTT. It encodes CASKVHERKAFF.

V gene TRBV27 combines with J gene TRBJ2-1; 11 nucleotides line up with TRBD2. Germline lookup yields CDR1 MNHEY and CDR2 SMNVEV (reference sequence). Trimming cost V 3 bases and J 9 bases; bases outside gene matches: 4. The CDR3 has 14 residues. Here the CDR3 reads CASSFFSGGGEQFF. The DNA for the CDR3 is TGTGCCAGCAGTTTCTTTAGCGGGGGGGGTGAGCAGTTCTTC.

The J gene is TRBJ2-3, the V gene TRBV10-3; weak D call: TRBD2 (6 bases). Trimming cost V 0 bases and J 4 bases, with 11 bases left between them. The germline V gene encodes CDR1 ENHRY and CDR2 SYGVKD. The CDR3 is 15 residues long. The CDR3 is CAISESVEGSDTQYF. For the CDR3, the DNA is TGTGCCATCAGTGAGTCGGTGGAGGGCTCAGATACGCAGTATTTT.

CDR3 bases: TGTGCCAGTAGTATGTCCTCAGAGACCCAGTACTTC. It translates to CASSMSSETQYF. The V gene is TRBV19, the J gene TRBJ2-5; D unclear. The V gene's germline CDR1 is LNHDA and CDR2 SQIVND (reference sequence). V was cut by 3 bases and J by 4 bases, with 6 bases left in between. This CDR3 spans 12 amino acids.

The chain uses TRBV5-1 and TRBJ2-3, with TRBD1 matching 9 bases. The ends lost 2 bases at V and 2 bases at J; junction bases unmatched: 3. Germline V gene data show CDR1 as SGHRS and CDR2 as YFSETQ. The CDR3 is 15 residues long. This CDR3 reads CASSLTGGLTDTQYF. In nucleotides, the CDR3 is TGCGCCAGCAGCTTAACAGGGGGCCTCACAGATACGCAGTATTTT.

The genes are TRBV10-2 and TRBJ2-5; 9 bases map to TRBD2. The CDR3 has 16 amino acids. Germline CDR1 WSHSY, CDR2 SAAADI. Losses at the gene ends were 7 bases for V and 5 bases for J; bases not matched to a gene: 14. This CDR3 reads CASKGGGRASSETQYF. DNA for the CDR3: TGCGCCAGCAAGGGCGGCGGGAGGGCGTCGAGTGAGACCCAGTACTTC.

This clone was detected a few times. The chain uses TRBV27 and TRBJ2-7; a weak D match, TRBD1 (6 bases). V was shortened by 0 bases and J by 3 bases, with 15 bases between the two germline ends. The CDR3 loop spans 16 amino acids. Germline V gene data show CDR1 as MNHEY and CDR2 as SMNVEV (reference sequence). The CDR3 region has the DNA TGTGCCAGCAGTTTATCTGCAGGGGCGGCTAGCTACGAGCAGTACTTC. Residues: CASSLSAGAASYEQYF.